These T cell receptor beta chains were read from a single sample in a study of blood T cells in healthy people across ages. Via MiXCR, TCRdb re-called the 5' RACE reads, giving one row per CDR3 protein. The data show some 1,500,000 distinct CDR3 sequences, approximately 43% seen once. What was sequenced was blood. These receptors originate from a woman aged 18 to 35 in good health. The CDR3 runs from the conserved cysteine through the conserved F or W. The order of the fields is J gene, clone size, D gene, V gene, CDR3 DNA, CDR3 protein. D genes are given only for firm matches. Where a row states a size, it is once, few, many or the class of an expanded clone; other rows omit it.

J: TRBJ2-1; size: NA; D: NA; V: TRBV3-1; DNA: TGTGCCAGCAGCCAAGGCCCTGAGGGAAACAATGAGCAGTTCTTC; CDR3: CASSQGPEGNNEQFF
J: TRBJ2-3; size: NA; D: NA; V: TRBV9; DNA: TGTGCCAGCAGCATAAAAGCGGCGATAAAAGATACGCAGTATTTT; CDR3: CASSIKAAIKDTQYF
J: TRBJ2-7; size: NA; D: TRBD1; V: TRBV28; DNA: TGTGCCAGCAGTACGACAGGGGATACATACGAGCAGTACTTC; CDR3: CASSTTGDTYEQYF
J: TRBJ2-6; size: NA; D: TRBD1; V: TRBV4-1; DNA: TGCGCCAGCAGCCAGGGACAGGGTATTACTGGGGCCAACGTCCTGACTTTC; CDR3: CASSQGQGITGANVLTF
J: TRBJ1-2; size: few; D: TRBD1; V: TRBV4-1; DNA: TGCGCCAGCAGCCCCGGGACAGGCCCAGACGCTAACTATGGCTACACCTTC; CDR3: CASSPGTGPDANYGYTF
J: TRBJ1-2; size: NA; D: NA; V: TRBV12-3/TRBV12-4; DNA: TGTGCCAGCAGTTTGAGGGGCAAGTCACCGCATTATGATGGCTACACCTTC; CDR3: CASSLRGKSPHYDGYTF
J: TRBJ2-1; size: NA; D: TRBD2; V: TRBV9; DNA: TGTGCCAGCAGCGTAGGGCTAGCGGGGCTGAGCTCCTACAATGAGCAGTTCTTC; CDR3: CASSVGLAGLSSYNEQFF
J: TRBJ2-1; size: NA; D: TRBD1; V: TRBV7-9; DNA: TGTGCCAGCAGCTTAGTGGGACAGCAGAGAGGTTACAATGAGCAGTTCTTC; CDR3: CASSLVGQQRGYNEQFF
J: TRBJ2-2; size: few; D: TRBD2; V: TRBV5-1; DNA: TGCGCCAGCAGCTTGGCCGGTCTAGCGGGAATCGGGGAGCTGTTTTTT; CDR3: CASSLAGLAGIGELFF
J: TRBJ2-7; size: few; D: NA; V: TRBV4-2; DNA: TGTGCCAGCAGCCAAGATCCCACTCGATCCTACGAGCAGTACTTC; CDR3: CASSQDPTRSYEQYF
J: TRBJ1-5; size: NA; D: TRBD1; V: TRBV12-3/TRBV12-4; DNA: TGTGCCAGCAGAAGAAAACAGGGGGCGAATCAGCCCCAGCATTTT; CDR3: CASRRKQGANQPQHF
J: TRBJ2-3; size: NA; D: TRBD2; V: TRBV3-1; DNA: TGTGCCAGCAGCCACGGACTAGCGGTAGGCACAGATACGCAGTATTTT; CDR3: CASSHGLAVGTDTQYF
J: TRBJ2-3; size: NA; D: TRBD2; V: TRBV12-3/TRBV12-4; DNA: TGTGCCAGCAGTTCAACTAGCGGGAGGAGGGATACGCAGTATTTT; CDR3: CASSSTSGRRDTQYF
J: TRBJ1-4; size: NA; D: TRBD1; V: TRBV7-9; DNA: TGTGCCAGCAGCTCCAACCGACAGGGGGCGGATAAACTGTTTTTT; CDR3: CASSSNRQGADKLFF
J: TRBJ2-3; size: few; D: NA; V: TRBV20-1; DNA: TGCAGTGCTGGGGAAGCGGAGATCACAGATACGCAGTATTTT; CDR3: CSAGEAEITDTQYF